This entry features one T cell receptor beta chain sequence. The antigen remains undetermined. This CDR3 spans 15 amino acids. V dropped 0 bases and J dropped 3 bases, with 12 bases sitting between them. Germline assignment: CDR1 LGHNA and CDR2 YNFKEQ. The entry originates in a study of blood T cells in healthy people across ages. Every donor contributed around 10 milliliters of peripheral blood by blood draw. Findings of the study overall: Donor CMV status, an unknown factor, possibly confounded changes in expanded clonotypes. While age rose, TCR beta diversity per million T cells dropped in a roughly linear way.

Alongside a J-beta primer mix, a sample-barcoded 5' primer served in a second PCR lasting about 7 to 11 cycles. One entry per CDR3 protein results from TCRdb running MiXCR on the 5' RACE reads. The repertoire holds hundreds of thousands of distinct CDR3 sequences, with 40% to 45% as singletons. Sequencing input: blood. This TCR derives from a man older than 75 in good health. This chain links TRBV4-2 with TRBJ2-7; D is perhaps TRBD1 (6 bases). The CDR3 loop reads CASSQDARGDYEQYF. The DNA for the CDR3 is TGTGCCAGCAGCCAAGATGCCAGGGGCGACTACGAGCAGTACTTC.